The clone carrying this TCR beta chain has more than one count but fewer than ten. Its antigen is unidentified. The sample originates from a study of cytomegalovirus exposure and HLA in healthy donors. General study findings and limits: CMV serostatus alone was available as immune exposure information. V segments that were indistinguishable, TRBV6-2 and TRBV6-3 among them, were omitted from analysis. The study labeled about 160 TCR beta chains cytomegalovirus-associated.

PCR involved 60 Vbeta and 13 Jbeta primers. Produced via immunoSEQ multiplex PCR; TCRdb's table is partial and in-frame only. This sample carries about 160,000 clones, 65% to 80% of them seen once, and the ten largest clones take almost 3%. Donors sampled were nominally healthy, though unrecorded immune exposures were likely. V dropped 4 bases and J dropped 0 bases, with 12 bases sitting between them. Germline CDR1 and CDR2: MNHEY and SMNVEV (reference sequence). The CDR3 covers 15 residues. What was sequenced was PBMCs. The receptor was derived from a woman in her forties or fifties in good health and CMV-seropositive. This chain links TRBV27 with TRBJ1-1; maybe TRBD1 (5 bases). The CDR3 region has the DNA TGTGCCAGCAGTTATACAGGATCGGTGAACACTGAAGCTTTCTTT. Translated: CASSYTGSVNTEAFF.